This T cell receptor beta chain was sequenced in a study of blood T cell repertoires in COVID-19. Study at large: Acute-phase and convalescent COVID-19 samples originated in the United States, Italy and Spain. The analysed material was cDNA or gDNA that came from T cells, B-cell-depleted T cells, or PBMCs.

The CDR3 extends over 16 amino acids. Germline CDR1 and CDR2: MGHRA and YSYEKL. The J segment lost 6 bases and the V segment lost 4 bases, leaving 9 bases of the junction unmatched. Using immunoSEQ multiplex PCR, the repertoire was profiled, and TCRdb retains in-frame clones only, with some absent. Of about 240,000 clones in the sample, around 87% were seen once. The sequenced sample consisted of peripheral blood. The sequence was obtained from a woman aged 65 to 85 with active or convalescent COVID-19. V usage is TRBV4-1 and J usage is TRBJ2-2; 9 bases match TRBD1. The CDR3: CASSPLGTGISGELFF. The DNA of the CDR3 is TGCGCCAGCAGCCCACTGGGGACAGGGATTTCCGGGGAGCTGTTTTTT.